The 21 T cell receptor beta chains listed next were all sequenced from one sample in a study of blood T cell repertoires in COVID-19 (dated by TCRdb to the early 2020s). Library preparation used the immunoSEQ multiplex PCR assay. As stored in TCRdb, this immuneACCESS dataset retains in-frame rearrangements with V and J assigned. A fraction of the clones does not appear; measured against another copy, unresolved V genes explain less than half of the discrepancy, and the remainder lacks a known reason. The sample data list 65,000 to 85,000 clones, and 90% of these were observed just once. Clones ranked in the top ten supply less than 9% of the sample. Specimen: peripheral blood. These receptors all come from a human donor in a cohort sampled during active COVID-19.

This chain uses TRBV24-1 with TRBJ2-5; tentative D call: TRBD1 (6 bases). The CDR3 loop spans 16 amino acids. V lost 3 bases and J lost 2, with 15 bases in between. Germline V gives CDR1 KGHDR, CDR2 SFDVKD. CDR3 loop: CATSDPSPGQQETQYF. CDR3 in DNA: TGTGCCACCAGTGATCCCTCCCCGGGACAACAAGAGACCCAGTACTTC.

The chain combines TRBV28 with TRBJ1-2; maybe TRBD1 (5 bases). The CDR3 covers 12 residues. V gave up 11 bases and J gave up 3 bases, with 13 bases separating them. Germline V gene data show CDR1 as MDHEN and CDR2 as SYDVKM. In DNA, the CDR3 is TGTGCCTGGGGGGGAGTGGACTATGGCTACACCTTC. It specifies CAWGGVDYGYTF.

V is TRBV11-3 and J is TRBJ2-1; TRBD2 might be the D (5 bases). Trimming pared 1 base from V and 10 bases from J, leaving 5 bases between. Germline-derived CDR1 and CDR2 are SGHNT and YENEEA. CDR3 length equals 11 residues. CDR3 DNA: TGTGCCAGCAGCTTAGGGAGGGAGCAGTTCTTC. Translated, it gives CASSLGREQFF.

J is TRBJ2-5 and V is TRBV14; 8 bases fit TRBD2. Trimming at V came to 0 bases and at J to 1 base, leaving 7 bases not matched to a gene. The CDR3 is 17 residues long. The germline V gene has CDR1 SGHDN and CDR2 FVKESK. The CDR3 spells CASSQEGIRGGQETQYF. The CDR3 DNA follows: TGTGCCAGCAGCCAAGAGGGGATTCGGGGGGGCCAAGAGACCCAGTACTTC.

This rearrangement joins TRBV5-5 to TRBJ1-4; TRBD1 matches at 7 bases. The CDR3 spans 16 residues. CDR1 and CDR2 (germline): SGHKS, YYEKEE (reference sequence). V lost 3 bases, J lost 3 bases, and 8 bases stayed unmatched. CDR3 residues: CASSSTAGTANEKLFF. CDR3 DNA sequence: TGTGCCAGCAGCTCCACGGCCGGGACAGCTAATGAAAAACTGTTTTTT.

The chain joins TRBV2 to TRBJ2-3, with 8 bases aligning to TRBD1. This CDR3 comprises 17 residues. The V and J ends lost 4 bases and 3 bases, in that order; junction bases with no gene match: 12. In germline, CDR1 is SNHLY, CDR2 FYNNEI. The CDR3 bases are TGTGCCAGCAGTGGGGCCCCGGGACAGGAAAGAACAGATACGCAGTATTTT. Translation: CASSGAPGQERTDTQYF.

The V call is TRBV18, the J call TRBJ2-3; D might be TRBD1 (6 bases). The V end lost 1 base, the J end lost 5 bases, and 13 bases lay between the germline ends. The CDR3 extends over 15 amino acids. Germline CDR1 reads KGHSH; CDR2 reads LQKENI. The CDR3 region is CASSPRQGNGDTQYF. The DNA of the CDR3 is TGTGCCAGCTCACCACGGCAGGGGAATGGAGATACGCAGTATTTT.

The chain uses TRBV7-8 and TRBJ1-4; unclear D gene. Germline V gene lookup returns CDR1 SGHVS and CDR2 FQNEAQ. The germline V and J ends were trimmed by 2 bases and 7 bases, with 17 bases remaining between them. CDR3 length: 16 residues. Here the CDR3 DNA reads TGTGCCAGCAGCTTACTTTCCCCCCGGAGTGGTGAAAAACTGTTTTTT. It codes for CASSLLSPRSGEKLFF. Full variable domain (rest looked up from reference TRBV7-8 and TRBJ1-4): GAGVSQSPRYKVAKRGQDVALRCDPISGHVSLFWYQQALGQGPEFLTYFQNEAQLDKSGLPSDRFFAERPEGSVSTLKIQRTQQEDSAVYLCASSLLSPRSGEKLFFGSGTQLSVL.

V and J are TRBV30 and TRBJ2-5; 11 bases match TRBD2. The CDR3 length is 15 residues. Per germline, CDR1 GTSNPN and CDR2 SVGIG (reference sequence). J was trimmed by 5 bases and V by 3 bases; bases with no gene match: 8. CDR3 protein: CAWSPGTSGRETQYF. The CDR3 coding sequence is TGTGCCTGGAGCCCTGGGACTAGCGGCAGGGAGACCCAGTACTTC.

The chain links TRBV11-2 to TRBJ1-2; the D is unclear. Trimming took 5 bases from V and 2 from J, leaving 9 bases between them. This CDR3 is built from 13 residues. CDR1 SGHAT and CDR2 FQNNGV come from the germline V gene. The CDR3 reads CASSPDLNYGYTF. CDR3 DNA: TGTGCCAGCAGCCCCGACTTAAACTATGGCTACACCTTC.

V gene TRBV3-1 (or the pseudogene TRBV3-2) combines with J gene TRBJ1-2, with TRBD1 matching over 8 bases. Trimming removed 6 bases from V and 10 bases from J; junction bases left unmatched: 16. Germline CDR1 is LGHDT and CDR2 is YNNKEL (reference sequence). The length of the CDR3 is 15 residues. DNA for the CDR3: TGTGCCAGCAGTCAAACCAGGGGGCCTGGGATCAACTACACCTTC. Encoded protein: CASSQTRGPGINYTF.

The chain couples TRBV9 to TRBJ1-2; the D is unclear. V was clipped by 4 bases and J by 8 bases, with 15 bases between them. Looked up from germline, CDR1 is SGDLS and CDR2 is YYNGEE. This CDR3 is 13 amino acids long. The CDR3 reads CASSSLLAWGYTF. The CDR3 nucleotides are TGTGCCAGCAGCTCATTACTTGCGTGGGGCTACACCTTC.

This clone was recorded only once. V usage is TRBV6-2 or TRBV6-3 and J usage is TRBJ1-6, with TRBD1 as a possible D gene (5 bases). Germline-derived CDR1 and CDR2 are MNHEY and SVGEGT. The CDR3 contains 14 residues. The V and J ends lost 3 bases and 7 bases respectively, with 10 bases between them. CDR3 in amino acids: CASSYGQGNSPLHF. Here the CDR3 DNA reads TGTGCCAGCAGTTATGGTCAGGGAAATTCACCCCTCCACTTT.

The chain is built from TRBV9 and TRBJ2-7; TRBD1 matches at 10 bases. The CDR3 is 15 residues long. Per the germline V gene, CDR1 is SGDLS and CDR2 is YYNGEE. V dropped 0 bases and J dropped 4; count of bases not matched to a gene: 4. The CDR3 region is CASSVEGQGRYEQYF. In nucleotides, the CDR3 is TGTGCCAGCAGCGTAGAGGGACAGGGGCGGTACGAGCAGTACTTC.

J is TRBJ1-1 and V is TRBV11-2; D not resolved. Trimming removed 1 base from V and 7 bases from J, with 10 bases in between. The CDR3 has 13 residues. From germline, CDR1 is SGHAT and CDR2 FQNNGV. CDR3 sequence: CASSLALEVEAFF. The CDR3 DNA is TGTGCCAGCAGCTTAGCTCTTGAGGTTGAAGCTTTCTTT. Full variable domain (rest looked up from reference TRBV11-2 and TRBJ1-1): EAGVAQSPRYKIIEKRQSVAFWCNPISGHATLYWYQQILGQGPKLLIQFQNNGVVDDSQLPKDRFSAERLKGVDSTLKIQPAKLEDSAVYLCASSLALEVEAFFGQGTRLTVV.

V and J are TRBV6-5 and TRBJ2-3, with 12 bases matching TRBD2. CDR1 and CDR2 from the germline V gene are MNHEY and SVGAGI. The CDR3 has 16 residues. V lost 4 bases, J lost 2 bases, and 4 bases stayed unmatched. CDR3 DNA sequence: TGTGCCAGCAGTTTCGGACTAGCGGGGAACACAGATACGCAGTATTTT. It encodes CASSFGLAGNTDTQYF.

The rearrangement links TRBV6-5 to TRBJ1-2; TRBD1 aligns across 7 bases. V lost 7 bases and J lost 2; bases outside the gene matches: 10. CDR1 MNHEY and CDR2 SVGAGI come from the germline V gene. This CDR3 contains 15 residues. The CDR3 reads CASNPWGTENYGYTF. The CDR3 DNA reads TGTGCCAGCAACCCCTGGGGGACAGAAAACTATGGCTACACCTTC.

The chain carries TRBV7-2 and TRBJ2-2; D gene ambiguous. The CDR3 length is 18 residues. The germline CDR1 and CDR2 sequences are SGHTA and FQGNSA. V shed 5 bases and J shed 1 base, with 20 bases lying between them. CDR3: CASSQSSRLGLNTGELFF. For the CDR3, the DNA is TGTGCCAGCAGCCAGTCCTCTAGGTTAGGTTTGAACACCGGGGAGCTGTTTTTT.

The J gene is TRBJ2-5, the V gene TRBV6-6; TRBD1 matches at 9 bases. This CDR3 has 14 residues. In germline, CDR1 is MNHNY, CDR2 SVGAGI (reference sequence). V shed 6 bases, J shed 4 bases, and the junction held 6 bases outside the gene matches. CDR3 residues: CASRDRGVGETQYF. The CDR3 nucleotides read TGTGCCAGCAGGGACAGGGGCGTAGGAGAGACCCAGTACTTC.

The CDR3 bases are TGTGCCAGCAGCCGAGACAGGTTATATGGCTACACCTTC. Its protein product is CASSRDRLYGYTF. The genes are TRBV12-3 or TRBV12-4 and TRBJ1-2, with TRBD1 as a possible D gene (6 bases). The CDR3 covers 13 residues. V lost 6 bases and J lost 5, with 13 bases in between.

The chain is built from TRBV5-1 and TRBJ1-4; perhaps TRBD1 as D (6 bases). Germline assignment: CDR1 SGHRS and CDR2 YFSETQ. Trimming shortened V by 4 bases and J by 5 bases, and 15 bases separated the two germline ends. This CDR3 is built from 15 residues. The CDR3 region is CASSPAGTPNEKLFF. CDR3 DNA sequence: TGCGCCAGCAGCCCGGCCGGGACACCCAATGAAAAACTGTTTTTT.